This T cell receptor (beta chain) derives from a study of blood T cell repertoires in COVID-19. Study in general: The cDNA or gDNA used as material had been derived from T cells, B-cell-depleted T cells, or PBMCs.

Assay: immunoSEQ multiplex PCR; the TCRdb copy retains only in-frame clones and omits some. The sample holds about 170,000 clones, about 83% seen once. The sample comprised PBMCs or T cells enriched from blood (not recorded which). This sequence was found in a woman in her forties or fifties in a cohort exposed to, infected with or recovered from COVID-19 (not recorded which).

CDR3 coding DNA: TGTGCCAGCAGTTTTGTATTCGGTGAGGACACTCGGACACTATCCTACGAGCAGTACTTC. Amino acids: CASSFVFGEDTRTLSYEQYF. The genes are TRBV28 and TRBJ2-7; tentative D call: TRBD1 (5 bases). CDR1 is MDHEN, CDR2 SYDVKM, per germline. V was pared by 3 bases and J by 1 base, with 28 bases between. This CDR3 is 20 amino acids long.